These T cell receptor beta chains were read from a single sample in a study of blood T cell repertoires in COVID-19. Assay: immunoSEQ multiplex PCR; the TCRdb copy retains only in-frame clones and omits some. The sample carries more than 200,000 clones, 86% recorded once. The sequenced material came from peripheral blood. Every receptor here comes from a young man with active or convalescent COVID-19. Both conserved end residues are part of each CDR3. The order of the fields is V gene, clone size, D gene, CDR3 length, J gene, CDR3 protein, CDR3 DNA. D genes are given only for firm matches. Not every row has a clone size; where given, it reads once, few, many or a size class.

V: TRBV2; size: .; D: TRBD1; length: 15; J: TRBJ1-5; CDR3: CASRPQGIGNQPQHF; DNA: TGTGCCAGCAGGCCACAGGGGATTGGCAATCAGCCCCAGCATTTT
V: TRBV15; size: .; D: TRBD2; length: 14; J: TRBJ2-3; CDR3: CATSRGLAADTQYF; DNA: TGTGCCACCAGCAGAGGACTAGCGGCTGATACGCAGTATTTT
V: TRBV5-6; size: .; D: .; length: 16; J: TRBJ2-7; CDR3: CASSAPTVKSSYEQYF; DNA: TGTGCCAGCAGCGCGCCGACAGTTAAGAGCTCCTACGAGCAGTACTTC
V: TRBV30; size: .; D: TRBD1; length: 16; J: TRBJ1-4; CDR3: CAWRYRGLGTNEKLFF; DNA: TGTGCCTGGAGATACAGGGGATTGGGAACTAATGAAAAACTGTTTTTT
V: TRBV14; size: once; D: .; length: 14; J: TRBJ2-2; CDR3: CASSHVSGTGELFF; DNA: TGTGCCAGCAGCCATGTGTCAGGTACCGGGGAGCTGTTTTTT
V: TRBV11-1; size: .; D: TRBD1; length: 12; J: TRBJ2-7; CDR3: CASSMTGGEQYF; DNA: TGTGCCAGCAGCATGACAGGGGGCGAGCAGTACTTC
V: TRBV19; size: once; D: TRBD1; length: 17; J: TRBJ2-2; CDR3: CASSIGRGQGYTGELFF; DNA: TGTGCCAGTAGTATAGGTAGGGGACAGGGCTACACCGGGGAGCTGTTTTTT
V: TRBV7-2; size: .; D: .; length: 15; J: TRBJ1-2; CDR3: CASSVQTGRNYGYTF; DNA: TGTGCCAGCAGCGTCCAGACAGGACGAAACTATGGCTACACCTTC
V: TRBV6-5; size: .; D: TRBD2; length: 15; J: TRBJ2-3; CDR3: CASNTLAGSTDTQYF; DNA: TGTGCCAGCAACACCCTAGCGGGGAGCACAGATACGCAGTATTTT
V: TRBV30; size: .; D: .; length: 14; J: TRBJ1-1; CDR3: CAWSGGRLNTEAFF; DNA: TGTGCCTGGTCCGGGGGTAGGCTGAACACTGAAGCTTTCTTT
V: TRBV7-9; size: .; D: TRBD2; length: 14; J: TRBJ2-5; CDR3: CASSLGTSGETQYF; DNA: TGTGCCAGCAGCTTAGGGACTAGCGGGGAGACCCAGTACTTC
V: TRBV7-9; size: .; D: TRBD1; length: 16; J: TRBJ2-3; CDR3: CASTIPGQASTDTQYF; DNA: TGTGCCAGCACTATCCCGGGACAGGCATCCACAGATACGCAGTATTTT
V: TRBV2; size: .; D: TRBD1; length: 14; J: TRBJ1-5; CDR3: CASKGTGGGQPQHF; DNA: TGTGCCAGCAAGGGGACAGGGGGCGGTCAGCCCCAGCATTTT
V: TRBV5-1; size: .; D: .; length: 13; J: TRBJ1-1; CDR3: CAVRELMNTEAFF; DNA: TGCGCCGTTAGAGAGCTTATGAACACTGAAGCTTTCTTT
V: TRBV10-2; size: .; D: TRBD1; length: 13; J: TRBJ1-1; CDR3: CATRLAGGTEAFF; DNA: TGCGCCACCAGGTTGGCAGGGGGAACTGAAGCTTTCTTT
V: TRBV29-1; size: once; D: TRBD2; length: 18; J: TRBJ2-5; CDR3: CSVEDQLASGGAGETQYF; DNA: TGCAGCGTTGAAGACCAGTTAGCTAGCGGGGGGGCTGGAGAGACCCAGTACTTC
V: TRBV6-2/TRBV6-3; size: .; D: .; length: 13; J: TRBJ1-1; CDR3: CASSYGRGTEAFF; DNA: TGTGCCAGCAGTTACGGGCGGGGCACTGAAGCTTTCTTT
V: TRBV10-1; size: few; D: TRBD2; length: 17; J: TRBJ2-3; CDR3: CASSDPTGLVGADTQYF; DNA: TGCGCCAGCAGTGACCCCACTGGACTAGTAGGTGCAGATACGCAGTATTTT
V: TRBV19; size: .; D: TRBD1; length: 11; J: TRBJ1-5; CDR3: CASQDRAAQHF; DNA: TGTGCCAGTCAAGACAGGGCAGCCCAGCATTTT
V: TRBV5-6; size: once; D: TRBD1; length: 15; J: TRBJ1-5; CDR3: CASSLALTGPQPQHF; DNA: TGTGCCAGCAGCTTGGCCTTGACAGGGCCTCAGCCCCAGCATTTT
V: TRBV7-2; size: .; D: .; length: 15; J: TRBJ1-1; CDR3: CASSLGGHSNTEAFF; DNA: TGTGCCAGCAGCTTAGGGGGACACTCGAACACTGAAGCTTTCTTT
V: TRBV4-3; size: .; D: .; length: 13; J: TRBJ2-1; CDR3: CASSQGGIREQFF; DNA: TGCGCCAGCAGCCAAGGGGGCATACGTGAGCAGTTCTTC
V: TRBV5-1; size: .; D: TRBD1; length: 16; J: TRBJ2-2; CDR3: CASSLSRGPGTGELFF; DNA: TGCGCCAGCAGCTTGTCCAGGGGGCCCGGCACCGGGGAGCTGTTTTTT
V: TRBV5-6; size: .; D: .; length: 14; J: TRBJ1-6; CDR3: CASSSRDYLSPLHF; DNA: TGTGCCAGCAGCTCCAGGGATTATCTTTCACCCCTCCACTTT
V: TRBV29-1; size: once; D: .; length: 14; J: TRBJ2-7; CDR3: CSVGTGHQSYEQYF; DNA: TGCAGCGTTGGTACTGGTCACCAATCCTACGAGCAGTACTTC
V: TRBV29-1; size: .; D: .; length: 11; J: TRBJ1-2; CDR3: CSVLDSNGYTF; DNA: TGCAGCGTTCTAGACAGCAATGGCTACACCTTC
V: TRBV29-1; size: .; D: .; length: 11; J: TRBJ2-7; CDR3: CSVKEGYEQYF; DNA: TGCAGCGTAAAGGAGGGATACGAGCAGTACTTC
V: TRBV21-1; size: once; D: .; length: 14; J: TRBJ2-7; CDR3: CASSGQGQSYEQYF; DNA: TGTGCCAGCAGCGGCCAGGGACAGTCCTACGAGCAGTACTTC
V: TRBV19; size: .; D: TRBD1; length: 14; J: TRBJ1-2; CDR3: CASSSGTDFYGYTF; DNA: TGTGCCAGTAGTTCCGGGACAGACTTTTATGGCTACACCTTC
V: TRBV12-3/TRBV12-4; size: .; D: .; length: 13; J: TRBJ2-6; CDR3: CASSTSGANVLTF; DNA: TGTGCCAGCAGCACATCTGGGGCCAACGTCCTGACTTTC